This TCR beta chain comes out of a study of blood T cells in healthy people across ages. Then a second PCR, running roughly 7 to 11 cycles, was carried out with a sample-barcoded 5' primer and a J-beta primer mix. TCRdb itself ran the 5' RACE reads through MiXCR, one entry per CDR3 protein. The table lists about 620,000 distinct CDR3 sequences, around 21% of them singletons, with roughly 3.6% in the top ten. The CDR3 has 15 residues. CDR1 and CDR2 from the germline V gene are SGHTA and FQGNSA. For this clonotype: The junction and the germline gene differ at one end; a read error may be behind it.

The rearrangement uses TRBV7-2 and TRBJ1-4, with D perhaps matching TRBD1 (5 bases). The receptor was isolated from a man between 70 and 80 years old in good health. Material for sequencing was blood. Here the CDR3 DNA reads TGTGCCAGCAGCTTAGGGCGTCAGGGCAATGAAGAACTGTTTTTT. Encoded protein: CASSLGRQGNEELFF.